A selection of T cell receptor beta chains follows, all from one sample in a study of regulatory T cells in long-lasting Graves disease. TCRdb re-analysed the multiplex PCR reads in MiXCR, keeping a single row per CDR3 protein. The table includes hundreds of thousands of distinct CDR3 sequences, about 16% detected once. The data also belong to a second study, concerning T cells in Graves' hyperthyroidism and ophthalmopathy.

This material consisted of peripheral blood mononuclear cells (PBMCs), taken at new diagnosis, from a patient treated with antithyroid drugs. Receptors were obtained from a man between 18 and 35 years old with Graves disease. Each CDR3 is given with its conserved first and last residue. Each record gives: CDR3 length, V gene, J gene, clone size, D gene, CDR3 protein, CDR3 DNA. A D gene is named only where the DNA matches it firmly. Expanded clones are given a class, and other clones once, few, many or no size at all.

len: 15
v_gene: TRBV28
j_gene: TRBJ1-1
abundance: few
d_gene: NA
CDR3aa: CASTAKGIMNTEAFF
CDR3nt: TGTGCCAGCACCGCGAAGGGGATCATGAACACTGAAGCTTTCTTT

len: 16
v_gene: TRBV9
j_gene: TRBJ2-4
abundance: few
d_gene: NA
CDR3aa: CASSVVEREAKNIQYF
CDR3nt: TGTGCCAGCAGCGTAGTAGAGCGAGAAGCCAAAAACATTCAGTACTTC

len: 15
v_gene: TRBV5-1
j_gene: TRBJ2-1
abundance: NA
d_gene: TRBD2
CDR3aa: CASSLEPPGGNEQFF
CDR3nt: TGCGCCAGCAGCTTGGAACCCCCGGGAGGGAATGAGCAGTTCTTC

len: 15
v_gene: TRBV7-2
j_gene: TRBJ2-7
abundance: many
d_gene: NA
CDR3aa: CASSLGTGSSYEQYF
CDR3nt: TGTGCCAGCAGCTTAGGCACAGGGAGCTCCTACGAGCAGTACTTC

len: 15
v_gene: TRBV20-1
j_gene: TRBJ2-5
abundance: NA
d_gene: NA
CDR3aa: CSARDQRGAQETQYF
CDR3nt: TGCAGTGCTAGAGATCAACGGGGAGCCCAAGAGACCCAGTACTTC

len: 18
v_gene: TRBV2
j_gene: TRBJ1-5
abundance: many
d_gene: NA
CDR3aa: CASSGGWSGREGNQPQHF
CDR3nt: TGTGCCAGCAGTGGGGGCTGGTCAGGGCGCGAGGGCAATCAGCCCCAGCATTTT

len: 15
v_gene: TRBV12-3/TRBV12-4
j_gene: TRBJ2-1
abundance: few
d_gene: NA
CDR3aa: CASRFGRSSYNEQFF
CDR3nt: TGTGCCAGCAGATTCGGAAGGAGCTCCTACAATGAGCAGTTCTTC

len: 14
v_gene: TRBV27
j_gene: TRBJ1-1
abundance: many
d_gene: TRBD1
CDR3aa: CASSFRGMNTEAFF
CDR3nt: TGTGCCAGCAGCTTCAGGGGGATGAACACTGAAGCTTTCTTT

len: 13
v_gene: TRBV20-1
j_gene: TRBJ2-7
abundance: NA
d_gene: NA
CDR3aa: CSGLDSFSYEQYF
CDR3nt: TGCAGTGGTTTGGATTCCTTCAGCTACGAGCAGTACTTC

len: 15
v_gene: TRBV18
j_gene: TRBJ1-1
abundance: NA
d_gene: NA
CDR3aa: CASSPRDQGNTEAFF
CDR3nt: TGTGCCAGCTCACCAAGGGACCAAGGAAACACTGAAGCTTTCTTT